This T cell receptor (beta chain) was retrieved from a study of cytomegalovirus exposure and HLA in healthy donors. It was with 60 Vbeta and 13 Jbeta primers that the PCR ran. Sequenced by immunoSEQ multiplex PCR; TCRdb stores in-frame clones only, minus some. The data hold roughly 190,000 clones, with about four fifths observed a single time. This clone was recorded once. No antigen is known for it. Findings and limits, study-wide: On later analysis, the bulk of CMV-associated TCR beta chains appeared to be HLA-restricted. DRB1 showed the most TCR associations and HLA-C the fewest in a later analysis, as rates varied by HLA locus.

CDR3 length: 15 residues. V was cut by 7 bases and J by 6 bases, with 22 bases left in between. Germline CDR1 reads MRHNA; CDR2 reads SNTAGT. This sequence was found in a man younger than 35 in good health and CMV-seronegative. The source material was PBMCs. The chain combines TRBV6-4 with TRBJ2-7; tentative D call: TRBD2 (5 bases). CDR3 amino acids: CASKGLAVGLPEQYF. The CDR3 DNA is TGTGCCAGCAAGGGCCTAGCCGTAGGGCTACCCGAGCAGTACTTC.